This T cell receptor beta chain came from a study of CXCR3-negative and CXCR3-positive naive CD8 T cells. UMI-labeled 5' RACE yielded the TRB cDNA libraries. From its re-call of the 5' RACE reads, TCRdb lists each CDR3 protein once, without DNA. Across under 70,000 distinct CDR3 sequences, the top ten clones capture 20% to 25% of the sample. Per germline, CDR1 SQVTM and CDR2 ANQGSEA. The CDR3 covers 13 residues. The TCR was taken from a human donor in good health. Some clones in this sample may be carry-over from other donors' samples. The sequencing sample was made of memory CD8+ T cells from blood. The chain couples TRBV29-1 to TRBJ1-2; TCRdb lists TRBD1, though no DNA is available to test this call. CDR3 residues: CSVEGGDVYGYTF.